This T cell receptor (beta chain) is from a study of blood T cell repertoires in COVID-19. In the study overall: T cells, B-cell-depleted T cells, or PBMCs supplied cDNA or gDNA.

Produced via immunoSEQ multiplex PCR; TCRdb's table is partial and in-frame only. The sample has about 280,000 clones, around 88% seen once. V was shortened by 4 bases and J by 5 bases, with 11 bases between the two germline ends. There are 12 residues in the CDR3. Per the germline V gene, CDR1 is GTSNPN and CDR2 is SVGIG (reference sequence). The receptor was isolated from a woman between 40 and 55 years old who had recovered from COVID-19. Sequenced: PBMCs or T cells enriched from blood (not recorded which). The rearrangement links TRBV30 to TRBJ1-2; a weak D match, TRBD1 (5 bases). The chain's CDR3 is CAWNGAEYGYTF. The CDR3 nucleotides are TGTGCCTGGAATGGGGCGGAGTATGGCTACACCTTC.